This T cell receptor (beta chain) comes out of a study of identifying expanded T cells in peripheral blood. Study-wide results and limits: Approximately 1.1 clones differed between technical replicates, versus approximately 16 and 20 over time.

The V segment lost 0 bases and the J segment 2 bases; nucleotides outside the gene matches: 7. Germline assignment: CDR1 LGHNA and CDR2 YNFKEQ. The CDR3 contains 17 residues. Generated by immunoSEQ multiplex PCR, the TCRdb table keeps only in-frame clones and is missing some. The sample lists around 76,000 clones; about nine tenths were seen once. As concerns this clone: Its specificity is not known.

Collection occurred without any documented infections or immune events in donors. The clonotype was recovered from a person aged 18 to 75 in good health. The specimen was blood. The chain couples TRBV4-2 to TRBJ2-1, with 7 positions matching TRBD2. CDR3 DNA: TGTGCCAGCAGCCAAGAAGGTGTGGCGGGAGCCTACAATGAGCAGTTCTTC. Protein sequence: CASSQEGVAGAYNEQFF.